The 15 T cell receptor beta chains below all came from one sample that was sequenced in a study of shared clonotypes between healthy human individuals. CD8 cells regarded as naive lacked CD45RO, were positively chosen for CCR7, and omitted terminally differentiated effector memory CD45RA+ cells. Assay used: immunoSEQ multiplex PCR; TCRdb lists only in-frame clones, some missing. Among some 2.1 million clones listed, around 93% were seen once. Input material: naive CD8+ T cells from PBMCs. These receptors all come from a young man in good health. Some clones in this sample may be carry-over from other donors' samples.

This clone has only one observation. The J gene is TRBJ2-7, the V gene TRBV29-1; 7 positions match TRBD1. Trimming removed 4 bases from V and 7 bases from J; junction bases left unmatched: 16. The CDR3 runs 15 residues. Germline CDR1 reads SQVTM; CDR2 reads ANQGSEA. The CDR3 loop reads CSVARSVKGAWEQYF. For the CDR3, the DNA is TGCAGCGTTGCTAGATCAGTTAAGGGGGCGTGGGAGCAGTACTTC.

The chain has TRBV14 and TRBJ2-7; the match to TRBD2 covers 12 bases. CDR1 SGHDN and CDR2 FVKESK come from the germline V gene. V was clipped by 6 bases and J by 3 bases; unmatched bases: 6. The CDR3 length is 15 residues. The CDR3 reads CASSPGLAGRYEQYF. CDR3 sequence (DNA): TGTGCCAGCAGTCCGGGACTAGCGGGTCGCTACGAGCAGTACTTC.

CDR3 region: CASSFGTTGELFF. Written as DNA, the CDR3 is TGTGCCAGCAGTTTTGGCACCACCGGGGAGCTGTTTTTT. This chain connects TRBV28 to TRBJ2-2; D remains unclear. V gave up 3 bases and J gave up 4 bases, with 6 bases separating them. The germline CDR1 and CDR2 sequences are MDHEN and SYDVKM. This CDR3 is 13 amino acids long. The full variable domain, rest sourced from reference TRBV28 and TRBJ2-2, is DVKVTQSSRYLVKRTGEKVFLECVQDMDHENMFWYRQDPGLGLRLIYFSYDVKMKEKGDIPEGYSVSREKKERFSLILESASTNQTSMYLCASSFGTTGELFFGEGSRLTVL.

This clone was recorded only once. The chain has TRBV7-6 and TRBJ2-1, with 7 positions matching TRBD1. V trimming: 0 bases; J trimming: 3 bases; junction bases outside the gene matches: 8. The CDR3 extends over 17 amino acids. The germline CDR1 and CDR2 sequences are SGHVS and FNYEAQ. For the CDR3, the DNA is TGTGCCAGCAGCTTAGCGAGGGGGCAGGCAGTCTACAATGAGCAGTTCTTC. This codes for CASSLARGQAVYNEQFF.

The chain joins TRBV7-8 to TRBJ1-1; tentative D call: TRBD1 (5 bases). From germline, CDR1 is SGHVS and CDR2 FQNEAQ. This CDR3 region has 19 residues. Trimming stripped 5 bases from V and 2 bases from J, with 27 bases between. The CDR3 sequence: CASSPSRGSRTWRNTEAFF. CDR3 DNA: TGTGCCAGCAGCCCCTCCCGGGGCAGCAGGACTTGGAGAAACACTGAAGCTTTCTTT.

The V gene is TRBV9, the J gene TRBJ2-5, with D possibly being TRBD1 or TRBD2 (6 bases each). The V gene lost 3 bases and the J gene lost 4 bases, with 19 bases spanning the gap. The CDR3 length is 16 residues. The germline CDR1 and CDR2 sequences are SGDLS and YYNGEE. CDR3 region: CASSAYRARGRETQYF. The CDR3 DNA reads TGTGCCAGCAGCGCGTACAGGGCCCGGGGGCGAGAGACCCAGTACTTC.

For this clone: This specimen includes other DNA sequences encoding the same CDR3. This chain joins TRBV11-2 and TRBJ2-7; maybe TRBD1 (6 bases). Per the germline V gene, CDR1 is SGHAT and CDR2 is FQNNGV. This CDR3 spans 15 amino acids. Between the trimmed V and J ends, which lost 4 bases and 0 bases, there was a span of 13 bases. CDR3 in amino acids: CASSSRDTSSYEQYF. CDR3 coding DNA: TGTGCCAGCAGCTCCCGGGACACTAGCTCCTACGAGCAGTACTTC. Combining the CDR3 with reference TRBV11-2 and TRBJ2-7 gives the whole variable domain EAGVAQSPRYKIIEKRQSVAFWCNPISGHATLYWYQQILGQGPKLLIQFQNNGVVDDSQLPKDRFSAERLKGVDSTLKIQPAKLEDSAVYLCASSSRDTSSYEQYFGPGTRLTVT.

The CDR3, as DNA: TGTGCCAGTAGTACTAGCGGAGGCCCCTACGAGCAGTACTTC. Its protein product is CASSTSGGPYEQYF. The rearrangement links TRBV19 to TRBJ2-7; 7 positions agree with TRBD2. CDR1 LNHDA and CDR2 SQIVND come from the germline V gene (reference sequence). This CDR3 comprises 14 residues. J lost 2 bases, V lost 4 bases, and 5 bases had no gene match.

J is TRBJ1-2 and V is TRBV7-9; the D gene is possibly TRBD1 (5 bases). This CDR3 comprises 14 residues. Germline CDR1 and CDR2: SEHNR and FQNEAQ (reference sequence). Deletions cut 5 bases from V and 3 bases from J, with 13 bases between. The DNA of the CDR3 is TGTGCCAGCAGCAGAGGGGATTTGGACTATGGCTACACCTTC. This codes for CASSRGDLDYGYTF.

This clone was detected a few times. The same CDR3 can be traced to other DNA sequences in this sample. The chain combines TRBV28 with TRBJ2-2; no firm D call. The CDR3 has 12 amino acids. Looked up from germline, CDR1 is MDHEN and CDR2 is SYDVKM. Deletions cut 3 bases from V and 6 bases from J, with 5 bases between. The CDR3, as DNA: TGTGCCAGCAGTTTTGGCGCCGGGGAGCTGTTTTTT. This translates into CASSFGAGELFF.

The V gene is TRBV7-2, the J gene TRBJ1-1; D not certain. The germline V and J ends were trimmed by 5 bases and 0 bases, with 10 bases remaining between them. Germline CDR1 reads SGHTA; CDR2 reads FQGNSA. The CDR3 is made up of 14 amino acids. CDR3 bases: TGTGCCAGCAGCCCAATCGCCCTGAACACTGAAGCTTTCTTT. This codes for CASSPIALNTEAFF.

The J gene is TRBJ2-1, the V gene TRBV28; 7 bases agree with TRBD2. The V gene's germline CDR1 is MDHEN and CDR2 SYDVKM. Unmatched junction bases numbered 8, after V lost 5 bases and J lost 7 bases. The CDR3 has 14 amino acids. DNA for the CDR3: TGTGCCAGCAGTAGATGGCGGGAGTGGAATGAGCAGTTCTTC. It encodes CASSRWREWNEQFF.

The rearrangement uses TRBV6-5 and TRBJ2-7; D gene ambiguous. The CDR3 runs to 14 residues. CDR1 is MNHEY, CDR2 SVGAGI, per germline. V was pared by 0 bases and J by 7 bases, with 13 bases between. In DNA form, the CDR3 reads TGTGCCAGCAGTTACTCCCTCGAAGCCGCAGAGCAGTACTTC. It is translated as CASSYSLEAAEQYF.

About this clone itself: Other DNA sequences of this sample code for an identical CDR3. The CDR3 nucleotides read TGTGCCAGCAGTTTAACCGGGAGCACTGAAGCTTTCTTT. It is translated as CASSLTGSTEAFF. The chain couples TRBV28 to TRBJ1-1; D is unclear. Germline V gene data show CDR1 as MDHEN and CDR2 as SYDVKM. The CDR3 is made up of 13 amino acids. Trimming left V 2 bases short and J 4 bases short, with 8 bases between. The whole variable domain, filled in from reference TRBV28 and TRBJ1-1, reads DVKVTQSSRYLVKRTGEKVFLECVQDMDHENMFWYRQDPGLGLRLIYFSYDVKMKEKGDIPEGYSVSREKKERFSLILESASTNQTSMYLCASSLTGSTEAFFGQGTRLTVV.

The chain employs TRBV2 and TRBJ2-5; 7 positions match TRBD2. The junction had 15 bases not matched to a gene; V was cut back by 11 bases and J by 3 bases. The CDR3 is made up of 15 amino acids. Germline V gene lookup returns CDR1 SNHLY and CDR2 FYNNEI. The CDR3 sequence: CASRIGGLVEETQYF. The DNA of the CDR3 is TGTGCCTCACGAATCGGAGGACTAGTCGAAGAGACCCAGTACTTC.